These 29 T cell receptor beta chains originate from one sample sequenced in a study of regulatory T cells in long-lasting Graves disease. Library construction for TCR beta used iRepertoire HTBI primers and Arm-PCR of CDR3 regions. TCRdb passed the multiplex PCR reads through MiXCR, listing each CDR3 protein once. The sample records 300,000 to 450,000 distinct CDR3 sequences, around a sixth being singletons. Indicated time point: newly diagnosed GD, antithyroid drugs for less than 3 months. Scientists built the TCR library using RNA that was extracted from PBMCs. The sample in question was peripheral blood mononuclear cells (PBMCs), obtained at new diagnosis, from a patient treated with antithyroid drugs. The receptors were sampled from a female donor with Graves disease.

In its sample, this clonotype was seen many times. The gene calls are TRBV7-9 and TRBJ2-3; 9 bases map to TRBD1. Looked up from germline, CDR1 is SEHNR and CDR2 is FQNEAQ (reference sequence). V shed 5 bases and J 3 bases; nucleotides not matched to a gene: 6. This CDR3 comprises 15 residues. The CDR3 here is CASSGRDRVTDTQYF. The DNA of the CDR3 is TGTGCCAGCAGCGGCCGGGACAGGGTAACAGATACGCAGTATTTT.

This clonotype was observed at least ten times. The rearrangement joins TRBV29-1 to TRBJ2-3; TRBD1 is a possible D gene (5 bases). Trimming stripped 5 bases from V and 0 bases from J, with 12 bases between. CDR1 and CDR2 from the germline V gene are SQVTM and ANQGSEA. This CDR3 contains 14 residues. CDR3 protein: CSVTQVTSTDTQYF. The CDR3 DNA sequence: TGCAGCGTTACACAGGTGACTAGCACAGATACGCAGTATTTT.

The table lists this clonotype with many counts. The DNA for the CDR3 is TGTGCCAGCAGCCCGGCCCTCGGGACAGATACGCAGTATTTT. It translates to CASSPALGTDTQYF. The chain has TRBV11-2 and TRBJ2-3; no definite D call. V was pared by 5 bases and J by 3 bases, with 12 bases between. The CDR3 runs 14 residues. CDR1 and CDR2 from the germline V gene are SGHAT and FQNNGV.

This clonotype has at least ten counts. This chain connects TRBV5-6 to TRBJ2-5; D perhaps matches TRBD2 (6 bases). The germline gives CDR1 SGHDT, CDR2 YYEEEE. The V end was cut by 0 bases, the J end by 3 bases, with 12 bases between. This CDR3 has 15 residues. CDR3 protein: CASSLVNSGEETQYF. In DNA form, the CDR3 reads TGTGCCAGCAGCTTGGTCAATTCGGGAGAAGAGACCCAGTACTTC.

A few counts support this clonotype. V gene TRBV28 combines with J gene TRBJ1-1; TRBD1 might be the D (5 bases). The germline V and J ends were trimmed by 6 bases and 4 bases, with 24 bases remaining between them. The germline V gene encodes CDR1 MDHEN and CDR2 SYDVKM. The CDR3 sequence is 17 residues long. CDR3 amino acids: CASRGYGGELDGTEAFF. The CDR3 coding sequence is TGTGCCAGCAGGGGGTACGGGGGGGAACTCGATGGCACTGAAGCTTTCTTT. The full variable domain, rest sourced from reference TRBV28 and TRBJ1-1, is DVKVTQSSRYLVKRTGEKVFLECVQDMDHENMFWYRQDPGLGLRLIYFSYDVKMKEKGDIPEGYSVSREKKERFSLILESASTNQTSMYLCASRGYGGELDGTEAFFGQGTRLTVV.

The genes are TRBV25-1 and TRBJ2-7; D possibly corresponds to TRBD2 (5 bases). The CDR3 loop spans 12 amino acids. V gave up 8 bases and J gave up 4 bases, with 12 bases separating them. Germline V CDR1 and CDR2: MGHDK, SYGVNS. CDR3 sequence (DNA): TGTGCCAGCCGAGGGTTAGCGTACGAGCAGTACTTC. Residues: CASRGLAYEQYF.

The table lists this clonotype with many counts. V usage is TRBV6-5 and J usage is TRBJ1-5; 9 nucleotides align to TRBD1. The V gene's germline CDR1 is MNHEY and CDR2 SVGAGI. V was clipped by 2 bases and J by 4 bases; unmatched bases: 6. The CDR3 covers 16 residues. Here the CDR3 DNA reads TGTGCCAGCAGTTACCCCTCGGACAGGGGTAATCAGCCCCAGCATTTT. Translated, it gives CASSYPSDRGNQPQHF.

The gene calls are TRBV4-3 and TRBJ2-5, with TRBD2 matching over 8 bases. The V gene's germline CDR1 is LGHNA and CDR2 YSLEER. With V trimmed by 0 bases and J by 4 bases, 10 bases remained unmatched. This CDR3 has 17 residues. The CDR3 protein is CASSQEWSGSGRETQYF. The CDR3 nucleotides read TGCGCCAGCAGCCAAGAATGGAGCGGGAGCGGACGAGAGACCCAGTACTTC.

This chain connects TRBV4-3 to TRBJ2-7; D is possibly TRBD2 (6 bases). This CDR3 region has 15 residues. Per the germline V gene, CDR1 is LGHNA and CDR2 is YSLEER. Trimming took 1 base from V and 4 from J, leaving 14 bases between them. CDR3 region: CASSQGQAGGYEQYF. CDR3 nucleotides: TGCGCCAGCAGCCAAGGGCAGGCCGGGGGTTACGAGCAGTACTTC.

This clonotype was seen repeatedly, ten times or more. V usage is TRBV11-2 and J usage is TRBJ1-2; D is ambiguous. The CDR3 length is 14 residues. Trimming pared 1 base from V and 10 bases from J, leaving 16 bases between. In germline, CDR1 is SGHAT, CDR2 FQNNGV. The CDR3 protein is CASSLVLQPKDYTF. CDR3 nucleotide sequence: TGTGCCAGCAGCTTAGTTTTACAGCCTAAGGACTACACCTTC.

In its sample, this clonotype was seen a few times. This sequence joins TRBV13 and TRBJ1-1, with D unresolved. The V gene lost 5 bases and the J gene lost 3 bases, with 16 bases spanning the gap. Germline CDR1 and CDR2: PRHDT and FYEKMQ (reference sequence). The CDR3 is 15 residues long. CDR3 sequence (DNA): TGTGCCAGCAGCCCGCCGGGTGCGGGAGACACTGAAGCTTTCTTT. It encodes CASSPPGAGDTEAFF. The full variable domain, in which reference TRBV13 and TRBJ1-1 provide the parts outside the CDR3, is AAGVIQSPRHLIKEKRETATLKCYPIPRHDTVYWYQQGPGQDPQFLISFYEKMQSDKGSIPDRFSAQQFSDYHSELNMSSLELGDSALYFCASSPPGAGDTEAFFGQGTRLTVV.

This clonotype was found many times. CDR3 protein: CASSSTSGTQYF. The CDR3 DNA follows: TGTGCCAGCAGCTCGACTAGCGGTACGCAGTATTTT. V usage is TRBV7-3 and J usage is TRBJ2-3; TRBD2 matches 9 bases. The CDR3 runs to 12 residues. V lost 4 bases, J lost 8 bases, and 1 base stayed unmatched. CDR1 and CDR2 (germline): SGHTA, FQGTGA.

In DNA form, the CDR3 reads TGTGCCAGCAGCTTATACTCATGGCAGAGGACCTACGAGCAGTACTTC. As protein: CASSLYSWQRTYEQYF. The rearrangement links TRBV7-6 to TRBJ2-7; no definite D call. The length of the CDR3 is 16 residues. Deletions cut 2 bases from V and 2 bases from J, with 16 bases between. CDR1 is SGHVS and CDR2 is FNYEAQ in the germline V gene.

This clonotype came up a few times. This sequence joins TRBV19 and TRBJ1-5, with TRBD1 matching over 9 bases. The CDR3 runs to 16 residues. Losses at the gene ends were 5 bases for V and 4 bases for J; bases not matched to a gene: 9. Germline assignment: CDR1 LNHDA and CDR2 SQIVND (reference sequence). The CDR3 reads CASSWIAGTGNQPQHF. CDR3 bases: TGTGCCAGTAGTTGGATAGCGGGGACAGGGAATCAGCCCCAGCATTTT.

Concerning this clonotype itself: It may be a read error: a sequence one base away is much more abundant. The genes are TRBV6-1 and TRBJ1-1; the D gene is possibly TRBD1 (5 bases). V was clipped by 8 bases and J by 3 bases, with 13 bases between them. CDR3 size: 13 residues. CDR1 is MNHNS and CDR2 is SASEGT in the germline V gene. Written as DNA, the CDR3 is TGTGCCAGCGCCCGGGGGGGGGACACTGAAGCTTTCTTT. As protein: CASARGGDTEAFF.

Ten or more counts support this clonotype. The J gene is TRBJ2-3, the V gene TRBV5-6; D might be TRBD2 (5 bases). Germline values: CDR1 SGHDT, CDR2 YYEEEE. The CDR3 is made up of 15 amino acids. Trimming cost V 0 bases and J 6 bases, with 14 bases left between them. As DNA, the CDR3 is TGTGCCAGCAGCTTGGAGGGAGATGAATGGGATACGCAGTATTTT. This sequence encodes CASSLEGDEWDTQYF.

This clonotype has ten or more counts. The J gene is TRBJ2-7, the V gene TRBV2; 7 positions agree with TRBD2. V was pared by 6 bases and J by 7 bases, with 15 bases of the junction left unmatched. The CDR3 is made up of 15 amino acids. Germline CDR1 SNHLY, CDR2 FYNNEI. The CDR3 coding sequence is TGTGCCAGCAGATACAGCGGGAACTCCCTCCTGGAGCAGTACTTC. Protein: CASRYSGNSLLEQYF. Full variable domain (missing parts from reference TRBV2 and TRBJ2-7): EPEVTQTPSHQVTQMGQEVILRCVPISNHLYFYWYRQILGQKVEFLVSFYNNEISEKSEIFDDQFSVERPDGSNFTLKIRSTKLEDSAMYFCASRYSGNSLLEQYFGPGTRLTVT.

Only a few counts were recorded for this clonotype. The chain couples TRBV19 to TRBJ2-1; no reliable D call. Germline V CDR1 and CDR2: LNHDA, SQIVND (reference sequence). This CDR3 has 13 residues. The V end lost 7 bases, the J end lost 0 bases, and 7 bases lay between the germline ends. Here the CDR3 reads CASTGSSYNEQFF. The CDR3 DNA is TGTGCCAGTACCGGGTCCTCCTACAATGAGCAGTTCTTC.

The count of this clonotype is one. The gene calls are TRBV7-9 and TRBJ2-7; D call uncertain. Germline loops: CDR1 SEHNR, CDR2 FQNEAQ (reference sequence). This CDR3 is built from 15 residues. The germline V and J ends were trimmed by 1 base and 3 bases, with 13 bases remaining between them. The CDR3 loop is CASSLVAKGNYEQYF. The DNA of the CDR3 is TGTGCCAGCAGCTTAGTGGCCAAGGGAAACTACGAGCAGTACTTC.

This clonotype showed up many times. As DNA, the CDR3 is TGTGCCAGCAGCCAGGGGAGCGCGAACACCGGGGAGCTGTTTTTT. It yields the protein CASSQGSANTGELFF. The V call is TRBV12-3 or TRBV12-4, the J call TRBJ2-2, with D tentatively TRBD1 (6 bases). V was shortened by 6 bases and J by 0 bases, with 11 bases between the two germline ends. The CDR3 spans 15 residues.

This clonotype was observed many times. The V gene is TRBV6-1, the J gene TRBJ2-1, with no clear D. The CDR3 length is 12 residues. Trimming cost V 6 bases and J 9 bases, with 12 bases left between them. Germline CDR1 MNHNS, CDR2 SASEGT. The CDR3 sequence: CASSRSVFEQFF. The CDR3 DNA reads TGTGCCAGCAGCCGCTCGGTATTTGAGCAGTTCTTC.

J is TRBJ2-5 and V is TRBV19, with no clear D. Gene TRBJ2-1 matches the end of the DNA better, so the J call may be wrong. The CDR3 runs 12 residues. Germline CDR1 LNHDA, CDR2 SQIVND (reference sequence). The CDR3 region is CASSMKPHEQFF. CDR3 nucleotides: TGTGCCAGTAGTATGAAGCCCCATGAGCAGTTCTTC.

This chain joins TRBV10-3 and TRBJ2-1; TRBD2 agrees at 13 bases. The DNA matches TRBJ2-5 better at its end, which makes the J call doubtful. The CDR3 runs 16 residues. In germline, CDR1 is ENHRY, CDR2 SYGVKD. CDR3 sequence (DNA): TGTACCACCCATACCGGACTAGCGGGGGCAGGGGAGACCCAGTACTTC. Its protein is CTTHTGLAGAGETQYF.

Ten or more counts support this clonotype. The genes are TRBV5-5 and TRBJ1-1; D perhaps matches TRBD1 (5 bases). V was trimmed by 0 bases and J by 0 bases, leaving 12 bases between them. This CDR3 has 16 amino acids. Germline CDR1 SGHKS, CDR2 YYEKEE (reference sequence). CDR3 DNA sequence: TGTGCCAGCAGCTTGGCCCCGGGGCCCCTGAACACTGAAGCTTTCTTT. Translation gives CASSLAPGPLNTEAFF. The entire variable domain, with the rest obtained from reference TRBV5-5 and TRBJ1-1, is as follows: DAGVTQSPTHLIKTRGQQVTLRCSPISGHKSVSWYQQVLGQGPQFIFQYYEKEERGRGNFPDRFSARQFPNYSSELNVNALLLGDSALYLCASSLAPGPLNTEAFFGQGTRLTVV.

The table lists this clonotype with a few counts. This chain uses TRBV10-2 with TRBJ1-1; D is unclear. Germline V gene sequence: CDR1 WSHSY, CDR2 SAAADI. The ends were cut back, 6 bases at V and 1 base at J, with 9 bases in the middle. The CDR3 length is 13 residues. CDR3 in DNA: TGCGCCAGCAGGAATCGTGGGAACACTGAAGCTTTCTTT. This gives the protein CASRNRGNTEAFF.

This clonotype appeared a few times. This chain links TRBV2 with TRBJ2-7, with 8 nucleotides matching TRBD2. CDR3 length: 13 residues. CDR1 is SNHLY, CDR2 FYNNEI, per germline. The junction had 4 bases not matched to a gene; V was cut back by 7 bases and J by 2 bases. The DNA of the CDR3 is TGTGCCAGCACTGGAGCGGGAGCCTACGAGCAGTACTTC. Protein sequence: CASTGAGAYEQYF. The full variable domain, its missing parts supplied by reference TRBV2 and TRBJ2-7, is EPEVTQTPSHQVTQMGQEVILRCVPISNHLYFYWYRQILGQKVEFLVSFYNNEISEKSEIFDDQFSVERPDGSNFTLKIRSTKLEDSAMYFCASTGAGAYEQYFGPGTRLTVT.

This clonotype was seen repeatedly, ten times or more. The chain's CDR3 is CASKGGRVESTQYF. DNA for the CDR3: TGTGCCAGCAAGGGGGGCAGGGTGGAAAGTACGCAGTATTTT. This rearrangement joins TRBV2 to TRBJ2-3; either TRBD1 or TRBD2 may fit D (6 bases each). Germline V gene lookup returns CDR1 SNHLY and CDR2 FYNNEI. This CDR3 is built from 14 residues. The V end lost 7 bases, the J end lost 8 bases, and 19 bases lay between the germline ends. Using reference TRBV2 and TRBJ2-3 for the parts outside the CDR3, the full variable domain is EPEVTQTPSHQVTQMGQEVILRCVPISNHLYFYWYRQILGQKVEFLVSFYNNEISEKSEIFDDQFSVERPDGSNFTLKIRSTKLEDSAMYFCASKGGRVESTQYFGPGTRLTVL.

This clonotype has at least ten counts. The V call is TRBV20-1, the J call TRBJ1-3; D not certain. In germline, CDR1 is DFQATT, CDR2 SNEGSKA (reference sequence). Deletions cut 5 bases from V and 4 bases from J, with 15 bases between. The length of the CDR3 is 14 residues. The CDR3 is CSAAAEGVGNTIYF. The DNA of the CDR3 is TGCAGTGCTGCCGCAGAGGGAGTAGGAAACACCATATATTTT.

The chain couples TRBV19 to TRBJ1-1; D unresolved. The ends were cut back, 8 bases at V and 3 bases at J, with 16 bases in the middle. Germline CDR1 LNHDA, CDR2 SQIVND (reference sequence). CDR3 length: 14 residues. The CDR3 loop is CASGGLIPDTEAFF. CDR3 coding DNA: TGTGCCAGTGGCGGTTTGATTCCAGACACTGAAGCTTTCTTT.